One sample yielded the 19 T cell receptor beta chains listed below, sequenced in a study of T cells after yellow fever vaccination. TCRdb recomputed calls from the 5' RACE reads with MiXCR, one row per CDR3 protein. This table holds some 320,000 distinct CDR3 sequences, 8.7% found once. This sample comprised PBMCs, obtained on the day of the first yellow fever vaccination. Source of these receptors: a man aged 18-30 years who received the YFV17D yellow fever vaccine.

This clonotype was recorded many times. This sequence joins TRBV20-1 and TRBJ2-1, with D perhaps matching TRBD2 (7 bases). Germline assignment: CDR1 DFQATT and CDR2 SNEGSKA (reference sequence). The length of the CDR3 is 14 residues. The DNA for the CDR3 is TGCAGCCACCCGAGAGGGGGGGGCCGAGATGAGCAGTTCTTC. Amino acid sequence: CSHPRGGGRDEQFF.

This clonotype was observed a handful of times. The CDR3 coding sequence is TGTGCCAGTAGGAAAACTAGCGGGGCCCTGAACGAGCAGTACTTC. As protein: CASRKTSGALNEQYF. This chain uses TRBV19 with TRBJ2-7; 10 positions match TRBD2. Per germline, CDR1 LNHDA and CDR2 SQIVND (reference sequence). This CDR3 has 15 amino acids. V was clipped by 6 bases and J by 5 bases; unmatched bases: 10.

This clonotype has just a few counts. The V and J genes are TRBV4-3 and TRBJ1-2; the match to TRBD1 covers 10 bases. The junction had 7 bases not matched to a gene; V was cut back by 0 bases and J by 3 bases. CDR1 is LGHNA, CDR2 YSLEER, per germline. CDR3 length: 17 residues. CDR3 bases: TGCGCCAGCAGCCAAGATTCCGGGACAGGGGTTTACTATGGCTACACCTTC. It translates to CASSQDSGTGVYYGYTF.

This clonotype showed up just a few times. The chain has TRBV4-1 and TRBJ2-3; D is possibly TRBD1 or TRBD2 (6 bases each). CDR1 and CDR2 (germline): MGHRA, YSYEKL. V lost 0 bases and J 4 bases, leaving 8 bases between the germline ends. The CDR3 spans 14 residues. For the CDR3, the DNA is TGCGCCAGCAGCCAAGACGGGGGCCCAGATACGCAGTATTTT. This codes for CASSQDGGPDTQYF.

The chain joins TRBV28 to TRBJ1-2; D gene uncertain. Germline values: CDR1 MDHEN, CDR2 SYDVKM. This CDR3 has 11 residues. Trimming shortened V by 4 bases and J by 6 bases, and 6 bases separated the two germline ends. For the CDR3, the DNA is TGTGCCAGCAGTTCCTCGGATGGCTACACCTTC. Its protein is CASSSSDGYTF.

This sequence joins TRBV18 and TRBJ2-7; D may be TRBD1 (5 bases). V was clipped by 2 bases and J by 6 bases, with 14 bases between them. The CDR3 is 14 residues long. Germline assignment: CDR1 KGHSH and CDR2 LQKENI. The CDR3 reads CASSPVSAGPEQYV. For the CDR3, the DNA is TGTGCCAGCTCACCAGTCTCGGCAGGGCCCGAGCAGTACGTC.

This clonotype appeared a few times. J is TRBJ2-5 and V is TRBV20-1; D is tentatively TRBD1 or TRBD2 (6 bases each). Trimming pared 4 bases from V and 4 bases from J, leaving 13 bases between. Germline V gene data show CDR1 as DFQATT and CDR2 as SNEGSKA (reference sequence). This CDR3 contains 13 residues. The CDR3 here is CSAKKGGGETQYF. In nucleotides, the CDR3 is TGCAGTGCTAAGAAAGGGGGAGGAGAGACCCAGTACTTC.

This clonotype was seen many times. This sequence joins TRBV9 and TRBJ2-3; no reliable D call. Trimming cost V 3 bases and J 0 bases, with 8 bases left between them. CDR3 length equals 14 residues. The V gene's germline CDR1 is SGDLS and CDR2 YYNGEE. The CDR3 sequence: CASSATSSTDTQYF. The CDR3 nucleotides read TGTGCCAGCAGCGCGACGTCTAGCACAGATACGCAGTATTTT.

The chain couples TRBV5-6 to TRBJ2-5; D ambiguous. V gave up 0 bases and J gave up 5 bases, with 11 bases separating them. Germline CDR1 reads SGHDT; CDR2 reads YYEEEE. The CDR3 is 14 residues long. CDR3 nucleotide sequence: TGTGCCAGCAGCTTGGCCGGGCACGGTGAGACCCAGTACTTC. Translated: CASSLAGHGETQYF.

Only a few counts were recorded for this clonotype. The chain couples TRBV19 to TRBJ2-1, with 8 bases matching TRBD2. The CDR3 spans 13 residues. Germline V lookup: CDR1 LNHDA, CDR2 SQIVND (reference sequence). V lost 7 bases to trimming and J lost 14 bases; unmatched junction nucleotides: 13. The CDR3 loop reads CASTLAGGAVKFF. The CDR3 region has the DNA TGTGCCAGTACCCTCGCGGGGGGTGCGGTAAAGTTCTTC.

This chain uses TRBV18 with TRBJ2-7; TRBD2 aligns across 8 bases. V was clipped by 7 bases and J by 12 bases; unmatched bases: 17. CDR3 length equals 14 residues. Germline CDR1 KGHSH, CDR2 LQKENI. The CDR3 is CASCPQRGPSEGYF. The CDR3 DNA sequence: TGTGCCAGCTGCCCCCAGCGGGGGCCCAGCGAAGGGTACTTC.

Details on this clonotype: This could be a read error, since a much larger clone is one nucleotide away. V is TRBV6-4 and J is TRBJ2-2; the match to TRBD2 covers 9 bases. J lost 4 bases, V lost 0 bases, and 0 bases had no gene match. Germline CDR1 is MRHNA and CDR2 is SNTAGT. The CDR3 is 15 residues long. The CDR3, as DNA: TGTGCCAGCAGTGACTCTAGCGGGGGCACCGGGGAGCTGTTTTTT. It is translated as CASSDSSGGTGELFF.

This chain joins TRBV4-1 and TRBJ2-5; D could derive from TRBD1 or TRBD2 (6 bases each). Deletions cut 0 bases from V and 0 bases from J, with 8 bases between. There are 15 residues in the CDR3. Germline V gives CDR1 MGHRA, CDR2 YSYEKL. Here the CDR3 reads CASSQDRGDQETQYF. In nucleotides, the CDR3 is TGCGCCAGCAGCCAAGATAGGGGGGACCAAGAGACCCAGTACTTC.

This clonotype was counted between two and nine times. The rearrangement joins TRBV27 to TRBJ1-2, with TRBD1 as a possible D gene (5 bases). This CDR3 is 14 amino acids long. CDR1 and CDR2 from the germline V gene are MNHEY and SMNVEV (reference sequence). The V gene lost 2 bases and the J gene lost 6 bases, with 13 bases spanning the gap. This CDR3 reads CASSLRGMMDGYTF. CDR3 nucleotide sequence: TGTGCCAGCAGTTTACGGGGGATGATGGATGGCTACACCTTC.

This clonotype was observed a few times. This chain uses TRBV7-9 with TRBJ1-2; D is ambiguous. The CDR3 has 14 residues. CDR1 and CDR2 (germline): SEHNR, FQNEAQ (reference sequence). Trimming pared 4 bases from V and 3 bases from J, leaving 12 bases between. The CDR3 sequence: CASSSWEGDYGYTF. The CDR3 DNA reads TGTGCCAGCAGCTCCTGGGAGGGCGACTATGGCTACACCTTC.

This clonotype was counted between two and nine times. CDR3 sequence reads: CSARDKQYSNQPQHF. The CDR3 DNA sequence: TGCAGTGCTAGAGATAAGCAGTATAGCAATCAGCCCCAGCATTTT. The chain employs TRBV20-1 and TRBJ1-5; unclear D gene. Per the germline V gene, CDR1 is DFQATT and CDR2 is SNEGSKA (reference sequence). Trimming took 0 bases from V and 0 from J, leaving 9 bases between them. The CDR3 totals 15 residues.

Only a few counts were recorded for this clonotype. V and J are TRBV19 and TRBJ2-3, with TRBD1 as a possible D gene (5 bases). The V end was cut by 1 base, the J end by 4 bases, with 6 bases between. CDR3 length: 13 residues. Looked up from germline, CDR1 is LNHDA and CDR2 is SQIVND (reference sequence). The CDR3 here is CASSIGGADTQYF. In DNA, the CDR3 is TGTGCCAGTAGTATAGGGGGCGCAGATACGCAGTATTTT.

CDR3 residues: CASTLRQGYNEQFF. For the CDR3, the DNA is TGTGCCAGCACTTTGAGACAGGGGTACAATGAGCAGTTCTTC. The chain links TRBV6-5 to TRBJ2-1, with 8 bases aligning to TRBD1. There are 14 residues in the CDR3. The germline V gene has CDR1 MNHEY and CDR2 SVGAGI. The ends lost 7 bases at V and 4 bases at J; junction bases unmatched: 6.

The chain carries TRBV27 and TRBJ2-4, with 8 bases matching TRBD1. Germline CDR1 MNHEY, CDR2 SMNVEV (reference sequence). The CDR3 totals 16 residues. Trimming at V came to 7 bases and at J to 2 bases, leaving 10 bases not matched to a gene. CDR3 amino acids: CASTPHDRGSKNIQYF. CDR3 nucleotides: TGTGCCAGCACCCCCCATGACAGGGGATCCAAAAACATTCAGTACTTC.